This T cell receptor (beta chain) originates from a study of T cell repertoires in cytomegalovirus infection. At the level of the study: Peptides in the study included HLA-C-restricted and HLA-B-restricted CMV epitopes.

This clonotype was seen once. No antigen is known for it. TCRdb re-derived calls from the reads in MiXCR, one entry per CDR3 protein. Altogether about 570,000 distinct CDR3 sequences are present, about 39% being singletons, with the ten largest covering 48%. Study-level points and caveats: The ex vivo response showed dominance by HLA-C-restricted CMV-specific TCR beta clonotypes. Cumulative frequency (of public TCR beta family members) identified carriers of CMV plus the relevant HLA.

The CDR3 totals 10 residues. V lost 8 bases, J lost 8 bases, and 9 bases lay in between. Germline V gene sequence: CDR1 SGHVS, CDR2 FNYEAQ. The rearrangement links TRBV7-6 to TRBJ1-1, with D possibly matching TRBD1 (5 bases). Sample: cultured PBMCs, taken from culture after CMV antigen stimulation. The origin of this receptor is a human donor in good health (CMV status not recorded). Some clones in this sample may be carry-over from other donors' samples. The DNA of the CDR3 is TGTGCCAGCGGGACCTTAGAAGCTTTCTTT. Protein: CASGTLEAFF.